The 31 T cell receptor beta chains listed next were all sequenced from one sample in a study of blood T cell repertoires in COVID-19. Generated by immunoSEQ multiplex PCR, the TCRdb table keeps only in-frame clones and is missing some. The data hold 120,000 to 150,000 clones, with roughly 89% observed a single time. The sample comprised peripheral blood. The receptors were gathered from a woman between 45 and 60 years old with acute or convalescent COVID-19.

This rearrangement joins TRBV2 to TRBJ2-1, with TRBD1 matching over 7 bases. This CDR3 spans 15 amino acids. The trim removed 3 bases at V and 1 base at J, leaving 3 bases unmatched. Germline V lookup: CDR1 SNHLY, CDR2 FYNNEI. The CDR3 DNA is TGTGCCAGCAGTGAGTCAGGGGGTTCCTACAATGAGCAGTTCTTC. Residues: CASSESGGSYNEQFF.

The chain combines TRBV28 with TRBJ1-6; D gene unclear. This CDR3 contains 14 residues. The germline gives CDR1 MDHEN, CDR2 SYDVKM. Between the trimmed V and J ends, which lost 8 bases and 0 bases, there was a span of 8 bases. DNA for the CDR3: TGTGCCAGCGGCCCTGGCTCCTATAATTCACCCCTCCACTTT. Translated: CASGPGSYNSPLHF.

This chain connects TRBV7-9 to TRBJ1-1, with D maybe TRBD1 (6 bases). The germline V and J ends were trimmed by 8 bases and 5 bases, with 9 bases remaining between them. The CDR3 runs 11 residues. Per the germline V gene, CDR1 is SEHNR and CDR2 is FQNEAQ (reference sequence). The CDR3 region is CASQGRTEAFF. The CDR3 region has the DNA TGTGCCAGCCAGGGGCGAACTGAAGCTTTCTTT.

The J gene is TRBJ2-7, the V gene TRBV7-9; D possibly corresponds to TRBD1 (5 bases). V lost 7 bases and J lost 5, with 15 bases in between. This CDR3 has 13 amino acids. Germline assignment: CDR1 SEHNR and CDR2 FQNEAQ (reference sequence). In nucleotides, the CDR3 is TGTGCCAGCACCCAGGGATTAGGGCACGAGCAGTACTTC. It codes for CASTQGLGHEQYF.

The DNA for the CDR3 is TGTGCCTGGAGTGGTTTGACTAGCGGGGGTCCCGGAGCCCCCTACAATGAGCAGTTCTTC. This translates into CAWSGLTSGGPGAPYNEQFF. The chain has TRBV30 and TRBJ2-1, with TRBD2 matching over 12 bases. Germline CDR1 is GTSNPN and CDR2 is SVGIG (reference sequence). This CDR3 contains 20 residues. Unmatched junction bases numbered 15, after V lost 1 base and J lost 2 bases.

This chain joins TRBV5-1 and TRBJ2-5, with 7 bases matching TRBD1. Trimming at V came to 4 bases and at J to 3 bases, leaving 9 bases not matched to a gene. This CDR3 comprises 15 residues. Germline CDR1 and CDR2: SGHRS and YFSETQ. The CDR3 reads CASSMGRGGEETQYF. The CDR3 DNA sequence: TGCGCCAGCAGCATGGGGAGAGGGGGCGAAGAGACCCAGTACTTC. Using reference TRBV5-1 and TRBJ2-5 for the parts outside the CDR3, the full variable domain is KAGVTQTPRYLIKTRGQQVTLSCSPISGHRSVSWYQQTPGQGLQFLFEYFSETQRNKGNFPGRFSGRQFSNSRSEMNVSTLELGDSALYLCASSMGRGGEETQYFGPGTRLLVL.

The CDR3 spells CASSPQGYYGYTF. The CDR3 region has the DNA TGTGCCAGCAGTCCTCAGGGTTACTATGGCTACACCTTC. The rearrangement joins TRBV12-3 or TRBV12-4 to TRBJ1-2, with a possible D match to TRBD1 (5 bases). The CDR3 consists of 13 residues. Trimming removed 5 bases from V and 3 bases from J, with 10 bases in between.

V gene TRBV7-8 combines with J gene TRBJ2-1; 10 bases fit TRBD2. The J segment lost 3 bases and the V segment lost 1 base, leaving 6 bases of the junction unmatched. The CDR3 is 17 amino acids. Germline V gene sequence: CDR1 SGHVS, CDR2 FQNEAQ. The CDR3 DNA is TGTGCCAGCAGCTTAGAGTTAGCGGGGGGTCTCTACAATGAGCAGTTCTTC. This encodes CASSLELAGGLYNEQFF.

The chain carries TRBV7-8 and TRBJ2-7; 8 bases are a match to TRBD1. J gave up 0 bases and V 1 base, and 5 bases lay outside the gene matches. CDR3 size: 16 residues. CDR1 and CDR2 (germline): SGHVS, FQNEAQ. CDR3 region: CASSLGATGGSYEQYF. The CDR3 DNA is TGTGCCAGCAGCTTAGGAGCTACAGGGGGCTCCTACGAGCAGTACTTC.

V is TRBV7-3 and J is TRBJ2-1; D unresolved. In germline, CDR1 is SGHTA, CDR2 FQGTGA. Trimming pared 8 bases from V and 2 bases from J, leaving 10 bases between. The CDR3 is made up of 13 amino acids. CDR3 protein: CASAAAAYNEQFF. DNA of the CDR3: TGTGCCAGCGCGGCGGCGGCCTACAATGAGCAGTTCTTC.

The rearrangement joins TRBV6-1 to TRBJ2-1, with 10 bases identical to TRBD2. Germline V CDR1 and CDR2: MNHNS, SASEGT. The CDR3 has 16 residues. V trimming: 2 bases; J trimming: 2 bases; junction bases outside the gene matches: 3. The CDR3 DNA reads as TGTGCCAGCAGTGAACCAGCGGGGGGGGCCTACAATGAGCAGTTCTTC. Protein sequence: CASSEPAGGAYNEQFF.

This chain links TRBV18 with TRBJ1-2; TRBD1 aligns across 7 bases. CDR1 and CDR2 from the germline V gene are KGHSH and LQKENI. The CDR3 extends over 13 amino acids. Trimming at V came to 4 bases and at J to 3 bases, leaving 2 bases not matched to a gene. The CDR3 coding sequence is TGTGCCAGCTCACAGGGGGCAGACTATGGCTACACCTTC. This translates into CASSQGADYGYTF.

CDR3 region: CASSQARAGGRNEQFF. In nucleotides, the CDR3 is TGTGCCAGCAGCCAGGCTAGAGCGGGGGGGAGAAATGAGCAGTTCTTC. The V and J genes are TRBV3-1 (or the pseudogene TRBV3-2) and TRBJ2-1; TRBD2 matches at 10 bases. CDR1 and CDR2 (germline): LGHDT, YNNKEL (reference sequence). The length of the CDR3 is 16 residues. With V trimmed by 3 bases and J by 7 bases, 9 bases remained unmatched.

The V and J genes are TRBV5-1 and TRBJ2-7; 10 nucleotides line up with TRBD2. The CDR3 runs 16 residues. The V gene's germline CDR1 is SGHRS and CDR2 YFSETQ. V lost 4 bases and J lost 2; bases outside the gene matches: 9. The CDR3 region is CASSPILAGPTYEQYF. The CDR3 DNA sequence: TGCGCCAGCAGCCCAATACTAGCGGGGCCTACCTACGAGCAGTACTTC.

V usage is TRBV5-4 and J usage is TRBJ1-2; D remains unclear. The germline V and J ends were trimmed by 3 bases and 8 bases, with 11 bases remaining between them. CDR3 length: 12 residues. Germline CDR1 reads SGHNT; CDR2 reads YYREEE (reference sequence). The CDR3: CASSSMGGGYTF. CDR3 bases: TGTGCCAGCAGCTCGATGGGCGGGGGCTACACCTTC.

This sequence joins TRBV10-3 and TRBJ2-3; 13 bases line up with TRBD2. V lost 6 bases and J lost 1; bases outside the gene matches: 4. CDR1 and CDR2 from the germline V gene are ENHRY and SYGVKD. This CDR3 region has 16 residues. The CDR3 region has the DNA TGTGCCATCAGCTCACTAGCGGGAGGGGGCACAGATACGCAGTATTTT. Protein sequence: CAISSLAGGGTDTQYF.

V and J are TRBV28 and TRBJ1-5, with a weak D call TRBD1 (6 bases). Germline V gene data show CDR1 as MDHEN and CDR2 as SYDVKM. V lost 6 bases, J lost 4 bases, and 16 bases lay in between. The CDR3 is 15 residues long. The CDR3 sequence is CASRIGGDTNQPQHF. DNA of the CDR3: TGTGCCAGCAGGATAGGGGGGGACACAAATCAGCCCCAGCATTTT.

The J gene is TRBJ1-1, the V gene TRBV6-1; D gene unclear. V lost 2 bases, J lost 11 bases, and 15 bases lay in between. The CDR3 is 13 residues long. Germline V gene data show CDR1 as MNHNS and CDR2 as SASEGT. The DNA of the CDR3 is TGTGCCAGCAGTGAATTGGCGACCCCGGGGGCTTTCTTT. This sequence encodes CASSELATPGAFF.

This rearrangement joins TRBV27 to TRBJ2-7; D is ambiguous. The V gene's germline CDR1 is MNHEY and CDR2 SMNVEV (reference sequence). The CDR3 has 14 residues. With 4 bases removed from V and 0 bases from J, the gap between germline ends came to 10 bases. The DNA for the CDR3 is TGTGCCAGCAGTTCGGCACTAAGCTCCTACGAGCAGTACTTC. Its translation is CASSSALSSYEQYF.

This rearrangement joins TRBV10-2 to TRBJ1-3; D is uncertain. With 4 bases removed from V and 0 bases from J, the gap between germline ends came to 7 bases. Germline assignment: CDR1 WSHSY and CDR2 SAAADI. CDR3 length: 14 amino acids. In DNA form, the CDR3 reads TGCGCCAGCAGTGTTGGGAGCTCTGGAAACACCATATATTTT. The encoded protein is CASSVGSSGNTIYF.

V gene TRBV27 combines with J gene TRBJ2-6; no firm D call. The V gene's germline CDR1 is MNHEY and CDR2 SMNVEV (reference sequence). The germline V and J ends were trimmed by 0 bases and 1 base, with 7 bases remaining between them. CDR3 length equals 16 residues. CDR3 nucleotides: TGTGCCAGCAGTTTATCATCTCGGTCTGGGGCCAACGTCCTGACTTTC. Amino acid sequence: CASSLSSRSGANVLTF.

The rearrangement joins TRBV15 to TRBJ1-5, with D unresolved. V was shortened by 0 bases and J by 5 bases, with 11 bases between the two germline ends. The CDR3 contains 15 residues. Looked up from germline, CDR1 is LNHNV and CDR2 is YYDKDF (reference sequence). CDR3 nucleotide sequence: TGTGCCACCAGCAGAGATCCACAGTCTCATCAGCCCCAGCATTTT. Protein product: CATSRDPQSHQPQHF.

The chain employs TRBV7-2 and TRBJ2-7; 8 nucleotides line up with TRBD1. Germline assignment: CDR1 SGHTA and CDR2 FQGNSA. The CDR3 sequence is 14 residues long. V lost 5 bases and J lost 4; bases outside the gene matches: 7. Here the CDR3 reads CASSVTGTGYEQYF. The CDR3 nucleotides read TGTGCCAGCAGCGTAACCGGGACAGGTTACGAGCAGTACTTC.

The CDR3: CASSSSRNGGNTDTQYF. As DNA, the CDR3 is TGTGCCAGTAGTTCATCGAGGAACGGGGGGAACACAGATACGCAGTATTTT. This chain links TRBV19 with TRBJ2-3; 7 bases line up with TRBD2. This CDR3 has 17 residues. With 5 bases clipped from V and 2 bases from J, the junction kept 13 bases outside the gene matches. Germline V lookup: CDR1 LNHDA, CDR2 SQIVND (reference sequence).

The genes are TRBV12-3 or TRBV12-4 and TRBJ1-5; D not resolved. Trimming removed 5 bases at V and 9 bases at J, with 14 bases between. CDR3 size: 13 residues. The chain's CDR3 is CASSPAEEAPQHF. In DNA, the CDR3 is TGTGCCAGCAGTCCGGCCGAAGAGGCGCCCCAGCATTTT.

The gene calls are TRBV5-4 and TRBJ1-3; TRBD1 agrees at 9 bases. After removal of 4 bases from V and 3 bases from J, the junction contained 5 bases not matched to a gene. CDR1 SGHNT and CDR2 YYREEE come from the germline V gene (reference sequence). The CDR3 extends over 15 amino acids. The CDR3 coding sequence is TGTGCCAGCAGCCTCCGACAGGGGGTTGGAAACACCATATATTTT. It encodes CASSLRQGVGNTIYF.

V and J are TRBV9 and TRBJ1-1, with D maybe TRBD1 (5 bases). In germline, CDR1 is SGDLS, CDR2 YYNGEE. The CDR3 is 14 amino acids. The V end lost 4 bases, the J end lost 0 bases, and 10 bases lay between the germline ends. The CDR3 DNA is TGTGCCAGCAGCCCCACCAGGGTGAACACTGAAGCTTTCTTT. Translated: CASSPTRVNTEAFF.

DNA for the CDR3: TGTGCCAGCTCGGCCCCCCGGGAGGTAGATGAGACCCAGTACTTC. The encoded protein is CASSAPREVDETQYF. J is TRBJ2-5 and V is TRBV18; TRBD2 matches at 7 bases. J gave up 5 bases and V 6 bases, and 12 bases lay outside the gene matches. The germline CDR1 and CDR2 sequences are KGHSH and LQKENI. The CDR3 is 15 residues long.

V usage is TRBV23-1 and J usage is TRBJ1-4, with 9 positions matching TRBD1. TRBV23-1 is an open reading frame whose function is uncertain. The V segment lost 6 bases and the J segment 5 bases; nucleotides outside the gene matches: 4. The CDR3 has 14 amino acids. The CDR3 loop is CASSRDRANEKLFF. CDR3 sequence (DNA): TGCGCCAGCAGCCGGGACAGGGCGAATGAAAAACTGTTTTTT.

This chain links TRBV7-3 with TRBJ1-1, with D hard to call. Germline loops: CDR1 SGHTA, CDR2 FQGTGA. The ends were cut back, 4 bases at V and 1 base at J, with 7 bases in the middle. CDR3 size: 13 residues. The CDR3 DNA follows: TGTGCCAGCAGCTGGAACAGGAACACTGAAGCTTTCTTT. Its translation is CASSWNRNTEAFF.

The chain has TRBV5-6 and TRBJ2-1; D might be TRBD1 (5 bases). Germline assignment: CDR1 SGHDT and CDR2 YYEEEE. This CDR3 spans 12 amino acids. V was clipped by 4 bases and J by 12 bases, with 14 bases between them. The CDR3 reads CASSGGWGGQFF. CDR3 DNA sequence: TGTGCCAGCAGCGGCGGATGGGGCGGGCAGTTCTTC.